This entry concerns a single T cell receptor beta chain. What it binds is not known. The data were taken from a study of Graves' ophthalmopathy and Graves' hyperthyroidism. Broader study findings: The blood repertoire also included most expanded thyroid clonotypes above 0.001 frequency.

The study excluded patients with other autoimmune diseases, uncontrolled infections, pregnancy or lactation. Each diagnosis was determined on the basis of clinical symptoms, serum thyroxine, TRAb, thyroid ultrasound and orbital computed tomography. RNA transcripts provided the template for amplifying TCR beta CDR3 regions. HTBI primers primed a first-round RT-PCR, and a second-round multiplex PCR followed. A single record per CDR3 protein comes from TCRdb applying MiXCR to the multiplex PCR reads. The data show 650,000 to 900,000 distinct CDR3 sequences, roughly two fifths seen once. The length of the CDR3 is 13 residues. Germline V gene lookup returns CDR1 SQVTM and CDR2 ANQGSEA. V gave up 6 bases and J gave up 10 bases, with 21 bases separating them.

The sequenced sample was peripheral blood. The sequence derives from an adult man with Graves' ophthalmopathy. This chain joins TRBV29-1 and TRBJ1-2; no firm D call. CDR3 coding DNA: TGCAGCGTCGAGGGAGGCAGCCTCTGTGACTACACCTTC. Protein: CSVEGGSLCDYTF.